The 30 T cell receptor beta chains given below trace back to one sample, sequenced in a study of blood T cell repertoires in COVID-19 (dated by TCRdb to the early 2020s). Library prep was done by the immunoSEQ multiplex PCR assay. TCRdb's version of the immuneACCESS table is confined to in-frame rearrangements and falls short of the full clone set. An unresolved V gene accounts for under half of the shortfall where checked; the remainder is of unknown origin. The sample yields about 76,000 clones; around 75% were counted once. The top ten clonotypes cover 20% to 25% of the sample. Sequenced input: peripheral blood. The receptors were sampled from a man between 70 and 80 years old with acute or convalescent COVID-19.

The chain employs TRBV10-3 and TRBJ2-5, with 10 bases fitting TRBD2. CDR1 is ENHRY and CDR2 is SYGVKD in the germline V gene. V trimming: 4 bases; J trimming: 4 bases; junction bases outside the gene matches: 15. The CDR3 is 18 residues long. CDR3 region: CAISGGTSATPKGETQYF. The DNA for the CDR3 is TGTGCCATCAGTGGTGGGACTAGCGCCACACCAAAGGGAGAGACCCAGTACTTC.

The sample holds one count of this clone. CDR3 sequence: CASSYRTGVRTEAFF. CDR3 sequence (DNA): TGTGCCAGCAGTTACCGGACAGGGGTACGCACTGAAGCTTTCTTT. The V call is TRBV6-2 or TRBV6-3, the J call TRBJ1-1, with 9 bases that match TRBD1. Unmatched junction bases numbered 5, after V lost 2 bases and J lost 4 bases. The CDR3 covers 15 residues. Germline CDR1 is MNHEY and CDR2 is SVGEGT.

This chain joins TRBV27 and TRBJ2-7; TRBD2 agrees at 8 bases. This CDR3 has 14 residues. The J segment lost 2 bases and the V segment lost 5 bases, leaving 5 bases of the junction unmatched. Germline V gene sequence: CDR1 MNHEY, CDR2 SMNVEV (reference sequence). CDR3 region: CASSQSGRAYEQYF. CDR3 bases: TGTGCCAGCAGTCAGAGCGGGAGAGCCTACGAGCAGTACTTC.

This rearrangement joins TRBV18 to TRBJ1-2; D unresolved. Germline V CDR1 and CDR2: KGHSH, LQKENI. The CDR3 loop spans 14 amino acids. The V end lost 3 bases, the J end lost 4 bases, and 12 bases lay between the germline ends. The CDR3 region has the DNA TGTGCCAGCTCACCTGGCGGGCCGGGCTATGGCTACACCTTC. As protein: CASSPGGPGYGYTF.

This clone was seen only once. V and J are TRBV5-1 and TRBJ2-6; D unclear. Germline CDR1 reads SGHRS; CDR2 reads YFSETQ. This CDR3 is built from 15 residues. The V end was cut by 4 bases, the J end by 0 bases, with 8 bases between. This chain's CDR3 is CASSLRVSGANVLTF. CDR3 DNA: TGCGCCAGCAGCCTACGGGTCTCTGGGGCCAACGTCCTGACTTTC.

This chain joins TRBV5-1 and TRBJ2-2; 7 bases line up with TRBD1. The CDR3 extends over 14 amino acids. With V trimmed by 3 bases and J by 3 bases, 2 bases remained unmatched. Looked up from germline, CDR1 is SGHRS and CDR2 is YFSETQ. The CDR3 protein is CASSSDRDTGELFF. CDR3 DNA sequence: TGCGCCAGCAGCTCCGACAGGGACACCGGGGAGCTGTTTTTT.

This sequence joins TRBV28 and TRBJ1-5, with a tentative D call TRBD1 (5 bases). V lost 6 bases to trimming and J lost 3 bases, with 24 bases between them. The CDR3 totals 18 residues. Germline loops: CDR1 MDHEN, CDR2 SYDVKM. As DNA, the CDR3 is TGTGCCAGCAGGGTTCTTACAGGCTCCGATTATTACAATCAGCCCCAGCATTTT. Encoded protein: CASRVLTGSDYYNQPQHF. Complete variable domain (other parts from reference TRBV28 and TRBJ1-5): DVKVTQSSRYLVKRTGEKVFLECVQDMDHENMFWYRQDPGLGLRLIYFSYDVKMKEKGDIPEGYSVSREKKERFSLILESASTNQTSMYLCASRVLTGSDYYNQPQHFGDGTRLSIL.

The V call is TRBV28, the J call TRBJ1-1, with 9 bases matching TRBD1. This CDR3 has 16 residues. V dropped 5 bases and J dropped 3; count of bases not matched to a gene: 10. Germline CDR1 is MDHEN and CDR2 is SYDVKM. CDR3 nucleotides: TGTGCCAGCAGTGGCCGGTCGACAGGGGGGGACACTGAAGCTTTCTTT. The encoded protein is CASSGRSTGGDTEAFF.

V and J are TRBV7-9 and TRBJ2-1; a possible D gene is TRBD2 (5 bases). The V gene's germline CDR1 is SEHNR and CDR2 FQNEAQ (reference sequence). Trimming took off 5 bases at V and 9 bases at J, with 11 bases between the two ends. There are 12 residues in the CDR3. The CDR3 spells CASSEDWFEQFF. CDR3 DNA: TGTGCCAGCAGCGAGGACTGGTTTGAGCAGTTCTTC.

The chain has TRBV28 and TRBJ1-5, with a tentative D call TRBD1 (6 bases). This CDR3 is built from 17 residues. The germline V and J ends were trimmed by 2 bases and 0 bases, with 14 bases remaining between them. Germline V lookup: CDR1 MDHEN, CDR2 SYDVKM. The CDR3 spells CASSLAYGQHSNQPQHF. CDR3 coding DNA: TGTGCCAGCAGTTTAGCCTACGGACAGCATAGCAATCAGCCCCAGCATTTT.

V is TRBV18 and J is TRBJ1-2; 7 bases are shared with TRBD1. CDR3 length: 16 residues. Germline V gives CDR1 KGHSH, CDR2 LQKENI. V gave up 3 bases and J gave up 0 bases; unmatched junction bases: 7. CDR3 nucleotide sequence: TGTGCCAGCTCACCCCCGGGACAGAGAGCTAACTATGGCTACACCTTC. Its translation is CASSPPGQRANYGYTF.

There are a few counts of this clone. The chain joins TRBV5-1 to TRBJ1-2, with TRBD1 matching over 9 bases. Looked up from germline, CDR1 is SGHRS and CDR2 is YFSETQ. The trim removed 4 bases at V and 4 bases at J, leaving 8 bases unmatched. The CDR3 length is 15 residues. This chain's CDR3 is CASSVQTGGGYGYTF. The DNA for the CDR3 is TGCGCCAGCAGCGTACAAACAGGGGGCGGCTATGGCTACACCTTC.

The chain has TRBV6-5 and TRBJ1-1, with 7 nucleotides matching TRBD1. The V gene end was trimmed by 11 bases and the J gene end by 5 bases; junction bases not matched to a gene: 11. CDR3 size: 13 residues. Germline CDR1 reads MNHEY; CDR2 reads SVGAGI. The CDR3 DNA reads TGTGCCGGGATAGGGACAGCCGGAACTGAAGCTTTCTTT. As protein: CAGIGTAGTEAFF.

The CDR3 reads CASSQEVGPRNSPLHF. CDR3 in DNA: TGTGCCAGCAGCCAAGAGGTGGGGCCCCGTAATTCACCCCTCCACTTT. This chain uses TRBV14 with TRBJ1-6; possible D gene TRBD1, 5 bases. The CDR3 is 16 residues long. V dropped 0 bases and J dropped 6 bases, with 12 bases sitting between them. Germline CDR1 reads SGHDN; CDR2 reads FVKESK.

The V gene is TRBV10-3, the J gene TRBJ2-2; 8 bases line up with TRBD1. CDR1 and CDR2 from the germline V gene are ENHRY and SYGVKD. The J segment lost 7 bases and the V segment lost 7 bases, leaving 23 bases of the junction unmatched. The CDR3 extends over 19 amino acids. In DNA, the CDR3 is TGTGCCATCAAATCGGCAGGGGGCGCGTCGAACAGGAGAGGCGGGGAGCTGTTTTTT. As protein: CAIKSAGGASNRRGGELFF.

The table lists this clone with a few counts. The chain links TRBV19 to TRBJ1-1; D is unclear. The CDR3 extends over 15 amino acids. V was cut by 4 bases and J by 1 base, with 13 bases left in between. Germline CDR1 and CDR2: LNHDA and SQIVND (reference sequence). The CDR3 protein is CASSRPGMWNTEAFF. CDR3 coding DNA: TGTGCCAGTAGTAGGCCCGGGATGTGGAACACTGAAGCTTTCTTT.

This clone occurred many times. The chain couples TRBV5-4 to TRBJ1-5, with a tentative D call TRBD1 (6 bases). V lost 4 bases and J lost 4, with 9 bases in between. The germline V gene has CDR1 SGHNT and CDR2 YYREEE (reference sequence). This CDR3 contains 13 residues. The CDR3 DNA sequence: TGTGCCAGCAGCCCGGACAGAAATCAGCCCCAGCATTTT. This sequence encodes CASSPDRNQPQHF.

This sequence joins TRBV27 and TRBJ2-1; D not resolved. Trimming removed 7 bases at V and 6 bases at J, with 13 bases between. CDR3 length equals 13 residues. Germline-derived CDR1 and CDR2 are MNHEY and SMNVEV (reference sequence). The CDR3, as DNA: TGTGCCAGCACTCCCTCAGCGCTCAATGAGCAGTTCTTC. This sequence encodes CASTPSALNEQFF.

This clone was seen more than once but under ten times. This sequence joins TRBV7-9 and TRBJ1-1; no definite D call. Germline assignment: CDR1 SEHNR and CDR2 FQNEAQ (reference sequence). The CDR3 contains 12 residues. The V gene lost 1 base and the J gene lost 5 bases, with 5 bases spanning the gap. The CDR3, as DNA: TGTGCCAGCAGCTTAGGGAGGACTGAAGCTTTCTTT. This encodes CASSLGRTEAFF.

The J gene is TRBJ1-2, the V gene TRBV6-5, with TRBD1 as a possible D gene (6 bases). V lost 7 bases and J lost 2, with 14 bases in between. The CDR3 extends over 14 amino acids. Germline lookup yields CDR1 MNHEY and CDR2 SVGAGI. CDR3 in DNA: TGTGCCAGCAAACCCGGGACATCGAACTATGGCTACACCTTC. It yields the protein CASKPGTSNYGYTF.

The V and J genes are TRBV20-1 and TRBJ1-1; tentatively, D is TRBD1 (5 bases). CDR1 is DFQATT, CDR2 SNEGSKA, per germline (reference sequence). The CDR3 loop spans 11 amino acids. The CDR3 is CSPDRNTEAFF. Here the CDR3 DNA reads TGCAGCCCCGACAGGAACACTGAAGCTTTCTTT.

The rearrangement uses TRBV3-1 (or the pseudogene TRBV3-2) and TRBJ2-1; D might be TRBD2 (6 bases). This CDR3 comprises 15 residues. Deletions cut 0 bases from V and 9 bases from J, with 15 bases between. Germline loops: CDR1 LGHDT, CDR2 YNNKEL (reference sequence). The CDR3 spells CASSQEDYLRGEQFF. In DNA form, the CDR3 reads TGTGCCAGCAGCCAAGAGGACTACCTTCGCGGTGAGCAGTTCTTC.

This clone was observed a few times. The rearrangement uses TRBV7-2 and TRBJ2-2; 7 bases are shared with TRBD1. Germline loops: CDR1 SGHTA, CDR2 FQGNSA. The CDR3 loop spans 14 amino acids. V was clipped by 5 bases and J by 5 bases; unmatched bases: 5. CDR3: CASSQGQSTGELFF. The DNA of the CDR3 is TGTGCCAGCAGCCAGGGACAGAGTACCGGGGAGCTGTTTTTT.

The chain combines TRBV11-2 with TRBJ2-7, with TRBD1 matching 7 bases. The CDR3 runs 14 residues. V shed 7 bases, J shed 0 bases, and the junction held 6 bases outside the gene matches. Looked up from germline, CDR1 is SGHAT and CDR2 is FQNNGV. CDR3 in amino acids: CASIQGTVSYEQYF. For the CDR3, the DNA is TGTGCCAGCATCCAAGGGACAGTCTCCTACGAGCAGTACTTC.

This clone has a handful of counts. This chain connects TRBV10-3 to TRBJ1-5; 7 bases fit TRBD1. Per the germline V gene, CDR1 is ENHRY and CDR2 is SYGVKD. The trim removed 6 bases at V and 2 bases at J, leaving 4 bases unmatched. This CDR3 is 14 amino acids long. CDR3 region: CAIRTGDGNQPQHF. In DNA, the CDR3 is TGTGCCATCAGAACAGGGGACGGCAATCAGCCCCAGCATTTT.

The chain recombines TRBV11-2 with TRBJ1-6; no clear D gene. CDR3 length equals 14 residues. V lost 3 bases and J 8 bases, leaving 11 bases between the germline ends. Per germline, CDR1 SGHAT and CDR2 FQNNGV. CDR3: CASSLSRIYSPLHF. As DNA, the CDR3 is TGTGCCAGCAGCTTGAGCAGGATATATTCACCCCTCCACTTT.

The chain is built from TRBV28 and TRBJ2-1; 10 bases map to TRBD2. The CDR3 extends over 15 amino acids. The V gene's germline CDR1 is MDHEN and CDR2 SYDVKM. V lost 2 bases and J lost 9; bases outside the gene matches: 7. CDR3 amino acids: CASSLSPSGRTEQFF. CDR3 nucleotide sequence: TGTGCCAGCAGTTTAAGTCCTAGCGGGAGAACTGAGCAGTTCTTC.

This clone was seen more than once but under ten times. This sample also contains other DNA sequences that code for the same CDR3. This chain links TRBV18 with TRBJ1-5; D is perhaps TRBD1 (5 bases). The CDR3 is made up of 14 amino acids. The V gene lost 3 bases and the J gene lost 4 bases, with 10 bases spanning the gap. Germline CDR1 is KGHSH and CDR2 is LQKENI. The CDR3 sequence is CASSPGQSNQPQHF. The CDR3 DNA sequence: TGTGCCAGCTCACCGGGGCAGTCTAATCAGCCCCAGCATTTT. The variable domain in full, completed from reference TRBV18 and TRBJ1-5, reads NAGVMQNPRHLVRRRGQEARLRCSPMKGHSHVYWYRQLPEEGLKFMVYLQKENIIDESGMPKERFSAEFPKEGPSILRIQQVVRGDSAAYFCASSPGQSNQPQHFGDGTRLSIL.

CDR3 sequence (DNA): TGTGCCAGCAGCTTACCGCAGGGGGGTTACAATGAGCAGTTCTTC. Encoded protein: CASSLPQGGYNEQFF. The chain employs TRBV7-2 and TRBJ2-1, with a tentative D call TRBD1 (7 bases). CDR1 and CDR2 (germline): SGHTA, FQGNSA. With 2 bases removed from V and 4 bases from J, the gap between germline ends came to 12 bases. The CDR3 spans 15 residues. Combining the CDR3 with reference TRBV7-2 and TRBJ2-1 gives the whole variable domain GAGVSQSPSNKVTEKGKDVELRCDPISGHTALYWYRQSLGQGLEFLIYFQGNSAPDKSGLPSDRFSAERTGGSVSTLTIQRTQQEDSAVYLCASSLPQGGYNEQFFGPGTRLTVL.

This clone is a singleton in its sample. The rearrangement links TRBV28 to TRBJ2-7; no firm D call. The CDR3 has 11 amino acids. V was pared by 1 base and J by 6 bases, with 4 bases between. Germline values: CDR1 MDHEN, CDR2 SYDVKM. In DNA, the CDR3 is TGTGCCAGCAGTTTATATCTCGAGCAGTACTTC. Its protein product is CASSLYLEQYF.